This TCR beta chain was identified during a study of cytomegalovirus exposure and HLA in healthy donors. Study-wide background: Drawn from HLA-typed donors, about 85 million unique TCRs were held in an early data release. Study conclusions and caveats: High sensitivity and specificity were reportedly achieved when the classifier diagnosed cytomegalovirus status.

With regard to this clone: Antigen specificity is unknown.

Primers included in the PCR were 60 Vbeta and 13 Jbeta primers. The repertoire was sequenced with immunoSEQ multiplex PCR; TCRdb's copy has only in-frame clones and lacks some. The sample has fewer than 75,000 clones; around 80% are singletons. This CDR3 is built from 16 residues. The V gene's germline CDR1 is SGHDT and CDR2 YYEEEE. The V gene lost 2 bases and the J gene lost 0 bases, with 14 bases spanning the gap. The sequence was obtained from a woman aged 30 to 39 in good health and CMV-seronegative. V gene TRBV5-6 combines with J gene TRBJ2-5, with D unclear. The sample consisted of PBMCs. DNA for the CDR3: TGTGCCAGCAGCTTACAGCCGGAAAGGTACCAAGAGACCCAGTACTTC. It yields the protein CASSLQPERYQETQYF.